What follows describes a single TCR beta chain. The target antigen is unknown. The data were taken from a study of shared clonotypes between healthy human individuals. Study overall: Donors consisted of a couple of women and three men between 18 and 49.

Study results and caveats: The four-donor shared clonotypes exceeded non-shared clonotypes in generation probability, with non-shared ones scoring lower. Roughly 4.7% was the fraction of naive CD4 clonotypes found shared across a few donors.

Sorted subsets were amplified in replicate PCRs using 200 to 250 ng DNA, 25,000 to 30,000 T cell genomes. Profiled with immunoSEQ multiplex PCR; TCRdb holds only in-frame clones, not every one. The sample comprises 330,000 or so clones, 74% of which are singletons, and approximately 10% rests with the top ten. V was shortened by 1 base and J by 7 bases, with 13 bases between the two germline ends. CDR1 LNHNV and CDR2 YYDKDF come from the germline V gene (reference sequence). The CDR3 extends over 15 amino acids. The TCR originated in a man younger than 40 in good health. Sequencing input: memory CD4+ T cells sorted from blood. Subset denoted: CD45RA-negative fraction. J is TRBJ1-4 and V is TRBV15; D gene ambiguous. In DNA, the CDR3 is TGTGCCACCAGCAGAGTAGGAGAGAAGGGTGAAAAACTGTTTTTT. Amino acids: CATSRVGEKGEKLFF.